The present TCR beta chain was sequenced within a study of cytomegalovirus exposure and HLA in healthy donors. PCR was performed using 60 Vbeta and 13 Jbeta primers. The protocol was immunoSEQ multiplex PCR, while the TCRdb copy is restricted to in-frame clones and leaves out a portion. In the table there are under 200,000 clones, over 70% of which are singletons. Trimming shortened V by 6 bases and J by 3 bases, and 16 bases separated the two germline ends. The CDR3 spans 14 residues. Germline CDR1 reads SGHRS; CDR2 reads YFSETQ. The receptor comes from a woman between 50 and 59 years old in good health and CMV-seropositive. The rearrangement links TRBV5-1 to TRBJ2-7; possibly TRBD2 for D (6 bases). Specimen: PBMCs. The CDR3 loop is CASIPSPGGYEQYF. CDR3 coding DNA: TGCGCCAGCATCCCTAGTCCCGGGGGCTACGAGCAGTACTTC.